The 31 T cell receptor beta chains given below trace back to one sample, sequenced in a study of T cell repertoires in cytomegalovirus infection. TCRdb recomputed calls from the reads with MiXCR, one row per CDR3 protein. The sample lists about 740,000 distinct CDR3 sequences, 35% to 45% seen once, with about 2.8% in the top ten. Sequencing was done on a sample of PBMCs. These receptor sequences come from a human donor in good health (CMV status not recorded). Some clones in this sample may be carry-over from other donors' samples.

Only a few counts were recorded for this clonotype. The chain uses TRBV7-8 and TRBJ2-3, with D possibly being TRBD2 (5 bases). The CDR3 is 16 residues long. The germline CDR1 and CDR2 sequences are SGHVS and FQNEAQ. The V end was cut by 4 bases, the J end by 4 bases, with 18 bases between. This CDR3 reads CASSSLGAQVPDTQYF. CDR3 DNA: TGTGCCAGCAGCTCCCTGGGAGCGCAGGTCCCAGATACGCAGTATTTT.

This rearrangement joins TRBV6-6 to TRBJ1-6; D remains ambiguous. In germline, CDR1 is MNHNY, CDR2 SVGAGI (reference sequence). The CDR3 contains 14 residues. V was trimmed by 2 bases and J by 11 bases, leaving 13 bases between them. The CDR3 loop reads CASSYVQDYPPLHF. The CDR3 nucleotides are TGTGCCAGCAGTTACGTGCAGGACTACCCACCCCTCCACTTT.

The chain combines TRBV19 with TRBJ1-6, with 11 bases matching TRBD1. The V gene end was trimmed by 5 bases and the J gene end by 4 bases; junction bases not matched to a gene: 4. The germline V gene encodes CDR1 LNHDA and CDR2 SQIVND (reference sequence). CDR3 length equals 16 residues. CDR3 amino acids: CASSPGDRGYNSPLHF. The CDR3 bases are TGTGCCAGTAGTCCCGGGGACAGGGGGTATAATTCACCCCTCCACTTT.

This clonotype was found a few times. The chain is built from TRBV28 and TRBJ2-5; the D gene is possibly TRBD2 (6 bases). Germline V gene sequence: CDR1 MDHEN, CDR2 SYDVKM. The V and J ends lost 7 bases and 5 bases respectively, with 23 bases between them. This CDR3 has 16 amino acids. CDR3: CASTRTGRRLTETQYF. In DNA form, the CDR3 reads TGTGCCAGCACTCGAACTGGGAGGCGCCTTACGGAGACCCAGTACTTC. The whole variable domain, filled in from reference TRBV28 and TRBJ2-5, reads DVKVTQSSRYLVKRTGEKVFLECVQDMDHENMFWYRQDPGLGLRLIYFSYDVKMKEKGDIPEGYSVSREKKERFSLILESASTNQTSMYLCASTRTGRRLTETQYFGPGTRLLVL.

V and J are TRBV6-8 and TRBJ1-5; 7 bases line up with TRBD1. CDR1 and CDR2 (germline): MNHGY, SAAAGT. V dropped 6 bases and J dropped 3; count of bases not matched to a gene: 17. This CDR3 has 18 residues. CDR3 residues: CASSPGHDRENANQPQHF. In DNA, the CDR3 is TGTGCCAGCAGCCCTGGCCACGACAGGGAAAACGCCAATCAGCCCCAGCATTTT.

This clonotype was observed many times. V is TRBV28 and J is TRBJ1-2; 9 bases line up with TRBD1. Looked up from germline, CDR1 is MDHEN and CDR2 is SYDVKM. The CDR3 covers 13 residues. Trimming cost V 5 bases and J 8 bases; bases outside gene matches: 6. CDR3 sequence: CASSLQGAGGYTF. In DNA form, the CDR3 reads TGTGCCAGCAGTCTACAGGGGGCTGGAGGCTACACCTTC.

This clonotype was found a few times. V is TRBV19 and J is TRBJ1-6; unclear D gene. With 5 bases removed from V and 0 bases from J, the gap between germline ends came to 8 bases. Germline-derived CDR1 and CDR2 are LNHDA and SQIVND (reference sequence). The CDR3 loop spans 15 amino acids. The CDR3 reads CASSRKDSYNSPLHF. DNA of the CDR3: TGTGCCAGTAGTCGAAAAGACTCCTATAATTCACCCCTCCACTTT.

A remark on this clonotype: It may be a read error: a sequence one base away is much more abundant. This chain uses TRBV7-8 with TRBJ1-5; D not certain. The CDR3 has 13 amino acids. CDR1 SGHVS and CDR2 FQNEAQ come from the germline V gene. The CDR3 region has the DNA TGTGCCAGCAGCTTAGAGGGTCGTCAGCGCCAGCATTTT. Its translation: CASSLEGRQRQHF. The full variable domain, its missing parts supplied by reference TRBV7-8 and TRBJ1-5, is GAGVSQSPRYKVAKRGQDVALRCDPISGHVSLFWYQQALGQGPEFLTYFQNEAQLDKSGLPSDRFFAERPEGSVSTLKIQRTQQEDSAVYLCASSLEGRQRQHFGDGTRLSIL.

There are a few counts of this clonotype. The chain employs TRBV6-6 and TRBJ1-1; D is ambiguous. The CDR3 is 12 amino acids. Germline CDR1 reads MNHNY; CDR2 reads SVGAGI (reference sequence). V shed 6 bases and J shed 3 bases, with 8 bases lying between them. The CDR3 nucleotides read TGTGCCAGCAGCCAGCGCCACACTGAAGCTTTCTTT. As protein: CASSQRHTEAFF.

This clonotype was counted between two and nine times. The chain joins TRBV5-6 to TRBJ1-2; no reliable D call. Germline loops: CDR1 SGHDT, CDR2 YYEEEE. The CDR3 runs 14 residues. V was cut by 1 base and J by 3 bases, with 10 bases left in between. For the CDR3, the DNA is TGTGCCAGCAGCTTGAGTCCGGAATACTATGGCTACACCTTC. Protein product: CASSLSPEYYGYTF.

The sample holds a few counts of this clonotype. The chain joins TRBV19 to TRBJ1-2; D remains unclear. The CDR3 extends over 12 amino acids. V lost 5 bases, J lost 5 bases, and 9 bases lay in between. Germline CDR1 and CDR2: LNHDA and SQIVND (reference sequence). CDR3 loop: CASSPPGYGYTF. For the CDR3, the DNA is TGTGCCAGTAGTCCCCCGGGTTATGGCTACACCTTC.

The chain employs TRBV6-2 or TRBV6-3 and TRBJ2-7; 8 nucleotides match TRBD1. CDR1 is MNHEY and CDR2 is SVGEGT in the germline V gene. The CDR3 contains 15 residues. J was trimmed by 7 bases and V by 6 bases; bases with no gene match: 14. The CDR3 loop is CASSTGTGLFGEQYF. In DNA form, the CDR3 reads TGTGCCAGCAGCACCGGGACAGGCCTCTTCGGAGAGCAGTACTTC.

The chain links TRBV7-9 to TRBJ2-7, with 7 bases identical to TRBD1. Germline CDR1 SEHNR, CDR2 FQNEAQ (reference sequence). CDR3 size: 15 residues. The V and J ends lost 2 bases and 5 bases, in that order; junction bases with no gene match: 9. The CDR3 sequence is CASSLILGGTDEQYF. CDR3 nucleotide sequence: TGTGCCAGCAGCTTAATTCTAGGGGGCACGGACGAGCAGTACTTC. The full variable domain, with the rest looked up from reference TRBV7-9 and TRBJ2-7, is DTGVSQNPRHKITKRGQNVTFRCDPISEHNRLYWYRQTLGQGPEFLTYFQNEAQLEKSRLLSDRFSAERPKGSFSTLEIQRTEQGDSAMYLCASSLILGGTDEQYFGPGTRLTVT.

The genes are TRBV12-3 or TRBV12-4 and TRBJ2-1; TRBD2 might be the D (5 bases). V was shortened by 3 bases and J by 2 bases, with 11 bases between the two germline ends. The CDR3 totals 15 residues. CDR3: CASSLVGRPYNEQFF. Here the CDR3 DNA reads TGTGCCAGCAGTTTGGTAGGGAGACCCTACAATGAGCAGTTCTTC.

V is TRBV6-1 and J is TRBJ1-1; D gene unclear. CDR3 length: 11 amino acids. In germline, CDR1 is MNHNS, CDR2 SASEGT. V was shortened by 0 bases and J by 11 bases, with 7 bases between the two germline ends. Written as DNA, the CDR3 is TGTGCCAGCAGTGAAGCGTACGGGGCTTTCTTT. Encoded protein: CASSEAYGAFF.

This clonotype was counted between two and nine times. The chain uses TRBV7-9 and TRBJ2-7; D is unresolved. The CDR3 spans 13 residues. The V end was cut by 6 bases, the J end by 3 bases, with 12 bases between. Germline V gene lookup returns CDR1 SEHNR and CDR2 FQNEAQ (reference sequence). The CDR3 is CASSRTPSYEQYF. The CDR3 DNA is TGTGCCAGCAGTCGAACCCCGAGCTACGAGCAGTACTTC.

This chain links TRBV7-8 with TRBJ2-2; 10 nucleotides align to TRBD2. CDR1 SGHVS and CDR2 FQNEAQ come from the germline V gene. The CDR3 is 21 residues long. V dropped 0 bases and J dropped 4; count of bases not matched to a gene: 17. CDR3 bases: TGTGCCAGCAGCTTAGCGCGAGTAGCGGGAGGTGAAGGGCGTGGCACCGGGGAGCTGTTTTTT. Translation: CASSLARVAGGEGRGTGELFF.

This clonotype was observed a handful of times. The chain combines TRBV12-3 or TRBV12-4 with TRBJ1-4; D perhaps matches TRBD1 (5 bases). The V end lost 3 bases, the J end lost 5 bases, and 16 bases lay between the germline ends. The length of the CDR3 is 16 residues. The CDR3 reads CASSFSVTELNEKLFF. Here the CDR3 DNA reads TGTGCCAGCAGTTTTTCGGTGACAGAGCTCAATGAAAAACTGTTTTTT.

This clonotype came up a few times. The chain has TRBV6-1 and TRBJ1-2; possibly TRBD1 for D (5 bases). CDR3 length: 14 amino acids. V was pared by 6 bases and J by 0 bases, with 11 bases between. Germline CDR1 is MNHNS and CDR2 is SASEGT. CDR3 in DNA: TGTGCCAGCAGCTCGGGGGGGACTAACTATGGCTACACCTTC. Its protein product is CASSSGGTNYGYTF.

The table lists this clonotype with a few counts. The chain joins TRBV11-1 to TRBJ2-3; a possible D gene is TRBD2 (6 bases). This CDR3 contains 14 residues. Trimming took 2 bases from V and 4 from J, leaving 10 bases between them. CDR1 and CDR2 (germline): SGHAT, FQDESV (reference sequence). This CDR3 is CASSLSTRADTQYF. CDR3 bases: TGTGCCAGCAGCTTATCGACTAGAGCAGATACGCAGTATTTT.

The chain is built from TRBV29-1 and TRBJ2-2; weak D call: TRBD1 (5 bases). The CDR3 sequence is 11 residues long. CDR1 SQVTM and CDR2 ANQGSEA come from the germline V gene. Trimming took off 5 bases at V and 6 bases at J, with 7 bases between the two ends. The DNA of the CDR3 is TGCAGCGTTTTCAGGGCCGGGGAGCTGTTTTTT. Encoded protein: CSVFRAGELFF.

The genes are TRBV20-1 and TRBJ1-6; 10 bases agree with TRBD1. CDR3 length equals 15 residues. V lost 6 bases and J lost 1; bases outside the gene matches: 3. Germline values: CDR1 DFQATT, CDR2 SNEGSKA (reference sequence). The CDR3 reads CSARTGGSYNSPLHF. CDR3 nucleotide sequence: TGCAGTGCAAGGACAGGGGGGTCCTATAATTCACCCCTCCACTTT.

This clonotype was seen more than once but under ten times. This chain connects TRBV6-1 to TRBJ2-1; perhaps D is TRBD1 or TRBD2 (5 bases each). This CDR3 spans 21 amino acids. Germline loops: CDR1 MNHNS, CDR2 SASEGT. V dropped 0 bases and J dropped 0 bases, with 24 bases sitting between them. CDR3 amino acids: CASSEAQPGRGRPSSYNEQFF. DNA for the CDR3: TGTGCCAGCAGTGAAGCGCAGCCAGGGAGAGGGCGCCCGAGCTCCTACAATGAGCAGTTCTTC.

This clonotype was seen only a few times. The rearrangement joins TRBV6-5 to TRBJ1-2; maybe TRBD1 (6 bases). With 5 bases removed from V and 6 bases from J, the gap between germline ends came to 22 bases. Germline V lookup: CDR1 MNHEY, CDR2 SVGAGI. The CDR3 extends over 16 amino acids. In DNA, the CDR3 is TGTGCCAGCAGTCCTACAGGGAGAGTCCCTCCTGATGGCTACACCTTC. Translating gives CASSPTGRVPPDGYTF.

The V call is TRBV23-1, the J call TRBJ2-3; TRBD2 matches at 11 bases. TRBV23-1 is an ORF; its function is uncertain. The ends lost 7 bases at V and 12 bases at J; junction bases unmatched: 6. CDR3 length equals 12 residues. The CDR3 sequence: CASTLRLAGQYF. DNA of the CDR3: TGCGCCAGCACCTTACGACTAGCGGGACAGTATTTT.

This clonotype was seen a handful of times. The chain links TRBV12-3 or TRBV12-4 to TRBJ2-1; D gene uncertain. The CDR3 is 13 residues long. V was shortened by 0 bases and J by 9 bases, with 9 bases between the two germline ends. The CDR3 DNA sequence: TGTGCCAGCAGTTTAGCTGGTGAGTCTGAGCAGTTCTTC. Translating gives CASSLAGESEQFF.

The chain combines TRBV20-1 with TRBJ1-1; D uncertain. From germline, CDR1 is DFQATT and CDR2 SNEGSKA (reference sequence). Trimming shortened V by 6 bases and J by 3 bases, and 8 bases separated the two germline ends. The CDR3 loop spans 11 amino acids. This chain's CDR3 is CSATDYTEAFF. In nucleotides, the CDR3 is TGCAGTGCAACGGATTACACTGAAGCTTTCTTT.

This clonotype was picked up a small number of times. This chain joins TRBV10-3 and TRBJ2-3; 10 bases are a match to TRBD2. The CDR3 is 16 residues long. J was trimmed by 6 bases and V by 4 bases; bases with no gene match: 10. Per the germline V gene, CDR1 is ENHRY and CDR2 is SYGVKD. The CDR3 DNA is TGTGCCATCAGTGGGCCCTTAGCGGGGGGCCCGGATACGCAGTATTTT. This sequence encodes CAISGPLAGGPDTQYF.

The chain carries TRBV19 and TRBJ2-1, with D tentatively TRBD1 (6 bases). The germline gives CDR1 LNHDA, CDR2 SQIVND (reference sequence). The CDR3 is made up of 15 amino acids. Trimming cost V 5 bases and J 5 bases, with 16 bases left between them. Here the CDR3 DNA reads TGTGCCAGTAGTTTACCGGGACACGGGAACAATGAGCAGTTCTTC. Translated: CASSLPGHGNNEQFF. The full variable domain, its missing parts supplied by reference TRBV19 and TRBJ2-1, is DGGITQSPKYLFRKEGQNVTLSCEQNLNHDAMYWYRQDPGQGLRLIYYSQIVNDFQKGDIAEGYSVSREKKESFPLTVTSAQKNPTAFYLCASSLPGHGNNEQFFGPGTRLTVL.

This clonotype was found a few times. Germline and junction disagree at one end, which may indicate a read error. The gene calls are TRBV4-1 and TRBJ2-6; D is ambiguous. Germline values: CDR1 MGHRA, CDR2 YSYEKL. This CDR3 spans 17 amino acids. Written as DNA, the CDR3 is TGTGCCAGCAGCCAAGATAACCCCTACCGTTGGGCCAACGTCCTGACTTTC. Protein sequence: CASSQDNPYRWANVLTF.

V and J are TRBV19 and TRBJ2-3; weak D call: TRBD1 (6 bases). CDR1 is LNHDA and CDR2 is SQIVND in the germline V gene (reference sequence). Trimming left V 6 bases short and J 4 bases short, with 8 bases between. The CDR3 is 12 residues long. CDR3 nucleotide sequence: TGTGCCAGTAGCCGGACAGCAGATACGCAGTATTTT. Protein sequence: CASSRTADTQYF.